The T cell receptor beta chain under discussion was sequenced for a study of shared clonotypes between healthy human individuals. Study information: In total, the donors were a couple of women and three men aged 18 to 49. Whole-study results and caveats: Generally, naive subsets came out with larger estimated richness than memory subsets.

CD45RO+ cells were combined with CCR7-negative CD45RA+ TemRA cells to form CD8 memory. Trimming stripped 8 bases from V and 4 bases from J, with 9 bases between. Germline CDR1 MNHNS, CDR2 SASEGT. The CDR3 has 12 residues. A remark on this clone: The target antigen is unknown.

Deep-level settings were used for running the assay. Clones were sequenced by immunoSEQ multiplex PCR, and TCRdb holds only the in-frame ones, with some missing. The sample yields approximately 88,000 clones, 68% seen once. What was sequenced was memory CD8+ T cells sorted from blood. Subset noted: CD45RO+ cells pooled with CCR7-negative TemRA cells. The rearrangement uses TRBV6-1 and TRBJ2-1; D gene uncertain. This TCR derives from a man under 40 in good health. The CDR3 sequence: CASSPKYNEQFF. DNA for the CDR3: TGTGCCAGCTCCCCTAAGTACAATGAGCAGTTCTTC.